This T cell receptor (beta chain) was retrieved from a study of blood T cell repertoires in COVID-19. Overall study: Sites in the United States, Italy and Spain provided acute and convalescent COVID-19 samples. PBMCs, B-cell-depleted T cells, or T cells were the source of the cDNA or gDNA that made up the material.

Original processing notes: Nucleated cell number was recorded as an estimate derived from reference gene primer amplification. Only in-frame clones appear in the TCRdb table, and some are missing; sequencing was by immunoSEQ multiplex PCR. Clone size and the V and J calls come from that table; the DNA yielded D and trimming. The sample records about 41,000 clones, about 85% being singletons. Per germline, CDR1 GTSNPN and CDR2 SVGIG (reference sequence). The CDR3 has 13 residues. Trimming took 2 bases from V and 8 from J, leaving 13 bases between them. Sequencing was done on a sample of peripheral blood. The V gene is TRBV30, the J gene TRBJ1-5; D might be TRBD1 (5 bases). The TCR comes from a man aged 60 to 69 with acute or convalescent COVID-19. The CDR3 spells CAWSWAGREPQHF. The DNA for the CDR3 is TGTGCCTGGAGTTGGGCAGGGCGTGAGCCCCAGCATTTT. The whole variable domain, remainder taken from reference TRBV30 and TRBJ1-5, is SQTIHQWPATLVQPVGSPLSLECTVEGTSNPNLYWYRQAAGRGLQLLFYSVGIGQISSEVPQNLSASRPQDRQFILSSKKLLLSDSGFYLCAWSWAGREPQHFGDGTRLSIL.